Sequencing of this T cell receptor (beta chain) was carried out in a study of T cell changes during pregnancy in multiple sclerosis (dated by TCRdb to between 2018 and 2021). At the level of the whole study: In women with multiple sclerosis, the researchers looked at how the T cell repertoire shifted as pregnancy progressed.

The library was produced with the immunoSEQ multiplex PCR assay. TCRdb carries this immuneACCESS record with in-frame sequences only. Its versions omit some clonotypes, under half of them owing to an unresolved V gene in the studies checked, with the rest unexplained. Here the sample has roughly 60,000 clones; roughly 93% occur a single time. The ten top clones hold less than 0.45% of the sample. Details on this clone: It has no known antigen specificity. Base qualities are not provided; no much larger clone lies one nucleotide away. The same CDR3 is also encoded by other DNA sequences in this sample.

Via the germline V gene, CDR1 is SGHTA and CDR2 FQGNSA. From the cysteine up to the phenylalanine, the CDR3 has a length of 15 residues. Solely the CDR3 DNA is kept, with 45 bases framed from the first base. Here V drops 3 bases and J drops 0 bases, and the junction holds 0 bases not matched to any gene. The sequencing used CD4+ T cells from peripheral blood mononuclear cells, collected before pregnancy. Rearrangement joined TRBV7-2 to TRBJ2-1; 9 nucleotides in the junction match TRBD2. This receptor was obtained from a female donor with multiple sclerosis, enrolled in a pregnancy study. The CDR3 here reads CASSFSGSSYNEQFF. The bases read TGTGCCAGCAGCTTTAGCGGGAGCTCCTACAATGAGCAGTTCTTC.